This TCR beta chain was sequenced in a study of blood T cell repertoires in COVID-19. Study as a whole: Whether acute or convalescent, the COVID-19 samples came from the United States, Italy and Spain. PBMCs, B-cell-depleted T cells, or T cells provided the cDNA or gDNA that made up the material.

V lost 0 bases and J lost 2; bases outside the gene matches: 10. CDR1 is SGHDN, CDR2 FVKESK, per germline. The CDR3 extends over 19 amino acids. Under the authors' procedure: Reference gene primer amplification in the assay estimated nucleated cell counts. TCRdb's copy holds only in-frame clones and misses some; the assay was immunoSEQ multiplex PCR. V and J calls and clone size follow that table, whereas D and trimming were derived from the DNA. The profile covers about 98,000 clones, with 81% appearing a single time and about 10% taken by the ten largest. The material sequenced was peripheral blood. The J gene is TRBJ2-5, the V gene TRBV14; 12 bases match TRBD2. The receptor comes from a woman of 80 years or more with acute or convalescent COVID-19. CDR3 sequence (DNA): TGTGCCAGCAGCCAAGATCCATGGGCTAGCGGGGGGGGGCAAGAGACCCAGTACTTC. Translated, it gives CASSQDPWASGGGQETQYF.